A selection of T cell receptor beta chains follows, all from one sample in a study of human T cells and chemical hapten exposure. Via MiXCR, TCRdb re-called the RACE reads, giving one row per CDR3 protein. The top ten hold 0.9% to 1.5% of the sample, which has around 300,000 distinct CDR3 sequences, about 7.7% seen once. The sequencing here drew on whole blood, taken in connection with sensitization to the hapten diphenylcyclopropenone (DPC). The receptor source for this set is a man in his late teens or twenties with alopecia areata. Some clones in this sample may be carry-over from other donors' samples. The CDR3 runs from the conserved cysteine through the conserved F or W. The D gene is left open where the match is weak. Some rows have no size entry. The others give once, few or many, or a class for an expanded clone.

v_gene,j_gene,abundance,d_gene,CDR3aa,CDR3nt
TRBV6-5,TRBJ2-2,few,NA,CASSYSLGGVNTGELFF,TGTGCCAGCAGTTACTCCTTAGGTGGAGTGAACACCGGGGAGCTGTTTTTT
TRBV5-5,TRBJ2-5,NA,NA,CASSLKLDFRGIQETQYF,TGTGCCAGCAGCTTGAAGCTCGACTTTAGGGGGATTCAAGAGACCCAGTACTTC
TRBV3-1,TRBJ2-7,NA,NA,CASSQDRQGKQYF,TGTGCCAGCAGCCAAGATAGGCAGGGGAAGCAGTACTTC
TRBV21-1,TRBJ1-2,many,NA,CASSKEKGTGFNYGYTF,TGTGCCAGCAGCAAAGAAAAAGGGACAGGGTTTAACTATGGCTACACCTTC
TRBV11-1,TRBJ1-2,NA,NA,CASSPDTSSGYTF,TGTGCCAGCAGCCCCGACACTAGTAGTGGCTACACCTTC
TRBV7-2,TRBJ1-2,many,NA,CASSLGGQGYGYTF,TGTGCCAGCAGCTTAGGAGGTCAGGGCTATGGCTACACCTTC
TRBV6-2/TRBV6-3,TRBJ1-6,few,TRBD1,CASNPHRGEYSPLHF,TGTGCCAGCAATCCTCACAGGGGGGAATATTCACCCCTCCACTTT
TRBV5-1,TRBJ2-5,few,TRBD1,CASSETGETQYF,TGCGCCAGCAGCGAGACAGGGGAAACCCAGTACTTC
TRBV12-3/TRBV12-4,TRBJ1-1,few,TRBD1,CASRQGLRTEAFF,TGTGCCAGCAGACAGGGGTTACGCACTGAAGCTTTCTTT
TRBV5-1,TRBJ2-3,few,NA,CASSSLLGTDTQYF,TGCGCCAGCAGCTCACTACTCGGCACAGATACGCAGTATTTT
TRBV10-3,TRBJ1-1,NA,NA,CAIGEDTEAFF,TGTGCCATCGGGGAGGACACTGAAGCTTTCTTT
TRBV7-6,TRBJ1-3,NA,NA,CASSLELGQGRTGNTIYF,TGTGCCAGCAGCTTAGAGCTCGGCCAGGGGAGAACTGGAAACACCATATATTTT
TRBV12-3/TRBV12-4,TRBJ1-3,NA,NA,CASIQVSGNTIYF,TGTGCCAGCATCCAGGTCTCTGGAAACACCATATATTTT
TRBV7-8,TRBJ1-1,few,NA,CASSLGSDEAFF,TGTGCCAGCAGCTTAGGGAGCGATGAAGCTTTCTTT
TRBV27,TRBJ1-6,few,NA,CASSLSTGFGSPLHF,TGTGCCAGCAGTTTATCGACGGGTTTTGGTTCACCCCTCCACTTT
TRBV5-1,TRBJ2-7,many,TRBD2,CASSRTSGGLSAEQYF,TGCGCCAGCAGTCGGACTAGCGGGGGGCTTTCCGCTGAGCAGTACTTC
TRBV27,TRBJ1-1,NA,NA,CASSLSLRIAGRGGEAFF,TGTGCCAGCAGTTTATCTTTACGTATCGCAGGGAGGGGCGGAGAAGCTTTCTTT
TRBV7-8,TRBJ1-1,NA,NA,CASTRAGGGSTEAFF,TGTGCCAGCACCCGGGCTGGGGGAGGGAGCACTGAAGCTTTCTTT
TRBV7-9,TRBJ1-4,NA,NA,CASSPRDTLRGEKLFF,TGTGCCAGCAGCCCCCGGGACACACTACGGGGTGAAAAACTGTTTTTT
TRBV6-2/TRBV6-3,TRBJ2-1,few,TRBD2,CASSELAGYNEQFF,TGTGCCAGCAGTGAACTAGCGGGGTACAATGAGCAGTTCTTC
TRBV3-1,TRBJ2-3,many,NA,CASSLQGGTDTQYF,TGTGCCAGCAGCCTACAGGGGGGGACAGATACGCAGTATTTT
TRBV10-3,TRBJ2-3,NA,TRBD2,CAIRDSSGGWDTQYF,TGTGCCATCAGGGACTCTAGCGGGGGTTGGGATACGCAGTATTTT